The sequence of this T cell receptor beta chain was determined in a study of technical replicates of blood from a handful of donors. This CDR3 has 12 residues. From germline, CDR1 is SGHAT and CDR2 FQNNGV. The V and J ends lost 6 bases and 5 bases, in that order; junction bases with no gene match: 3. The assay was immunoSEQ multiplex PCR, and TCRdb's table has in-frame clones only and misses some. Of tens of thousands of clones in the sample, about nine tenths are singletons; the top ten hold 0.41%. This clonotype was obtained from a human donor in good health. This chain joins TRBV11-2 and TRBJ1-2; 7 bases are a match to TRBD1. The specimen sequenced was T cells isolated from PBMCs. The CDR3 sequence is CASRTGVYGYTF. CDR3 coding DNA: TGTGCCAGCAGAACAGGGGTTTATGGCTACACCTTC.